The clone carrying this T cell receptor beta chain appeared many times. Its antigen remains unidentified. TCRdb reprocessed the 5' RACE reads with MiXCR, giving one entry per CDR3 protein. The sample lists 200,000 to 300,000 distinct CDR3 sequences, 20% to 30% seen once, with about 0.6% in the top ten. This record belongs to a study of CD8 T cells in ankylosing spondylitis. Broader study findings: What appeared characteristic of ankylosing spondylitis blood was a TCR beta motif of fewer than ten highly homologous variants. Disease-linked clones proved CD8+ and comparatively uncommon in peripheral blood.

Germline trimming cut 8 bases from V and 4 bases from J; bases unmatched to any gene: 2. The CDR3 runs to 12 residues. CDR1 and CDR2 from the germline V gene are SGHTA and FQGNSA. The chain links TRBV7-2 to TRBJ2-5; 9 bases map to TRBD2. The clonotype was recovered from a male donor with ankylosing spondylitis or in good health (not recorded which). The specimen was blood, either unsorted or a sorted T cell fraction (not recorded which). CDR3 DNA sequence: TGTGCCAGCCGCGGGGGGGGAGAGACCCAGTACTTC. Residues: CASRGGGETQYF. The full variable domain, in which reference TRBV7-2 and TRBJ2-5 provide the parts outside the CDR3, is GAGVSQSPSNKVTEKGKDVELRCDPISGHTALYWYRQSLGQGLEFLIYFQGNSAPDKSGLPSDRFSAERTGGSVSTLTIQRTQQEDSAVYLCASRGGGETQYFGPGTRLLVL.